The rows below give T cell receptor beta chains drawn from one sample of a study of cytomegalovirus exposure and HLA in healthy donors. Method: immunoSEQ multiplex PCR; TCRdb's copy keeps in-frame clones and lacks some. The data contain 110,000 to 150,000 clones, about 80% of them singletons. Source material: PBMCs. The source of these receptors is a man in his forties in good health and CMV-seropositive. Both conserved end residues are part of each CDR3. A D gene is named only where the DNA matches it firmly. Part of the rows lack a size; the others show once, few, many or a class for expanded clones.

D gene	J gene	V gene	clone size	CDR3 DNA	CDR3 protein
.	TRBJ1-2	TRBV9	.	TGTGCCAGCAGCGGGGGAGGGGTCTCGAGCTATGGCTACACCTTC	CASSGGGVSSYGYTF
.	TRBJ2-7	TRBV27	once	TGTGCCAGCAGTTCCCCGACAGGTAACTCCTACGAGCAGTACTTC	CASSSPTGNSYEQYF
TRBD1	TRBJ2-7	TRBV7-9	.	TGTGCCAGCAGCAGAACAGGACAGGCCGGCGAGCAGTACTTC	CASSRTGQAGEQYF
TRBD1	TRBJ1-5	TRBV2	.	TGTGCCAGCAGGGGACAGGGGGGTCAGCCCCAGCATTTT	CASRGQGGQPQHF
TRBD1	TRBJ1-1	TRBV5-1	.	TGCGCCGGCAGCCTACAGGGGCTCAACACTGAAGCTTTCTTT	CAGSLQGLNTEAFF
.	TRBJ1-2	TRBV9	.	TGTGCCAGCAGCGTCGGAGGGGCCCCTAACTATGGCTACACCTTC	CASSVGGAPNYGYTF
.	TRBJ2-1	TRBV10-3	.	TGTGCCACCTCTGGGGGCCATGAGCAGTTCTTC	CATSGGHEQFF
.	TRBJ1-2	TRBV6-1	.	TGTGCCAGCATTCTGACTCCGACAGATAACTATGGCTACACCTTC	CASILTPTDNYGYTF
TRBD1	TRBJ2-1	TRBV6-5	.	TGTGCCAGCACCGAGGGGACAGGGGGGAATGAGCAGTTCTTC	CASTEGTGGNEQFF
.	TRBJ1-1	TRBV2	.	TGTGCCAGCAGTGAACTTGGTGCCGGCGGAGCTTTCTTT	CASSELGAGGAFF
TRBD2	TRBJ2-1	TRBV30	.	TGTGCCTGGAGTAGCCTAGCGGGGTACAATGAGCAGTTCTTC	CAWSSLAGYNEQFF
TRBD1	TRBJ2-7	TRBV7-9	.	TGTGCCAGCAGCCCGCAAGGGGGCCCGAACGAGCAGTACTTC	CASSPQGGPNEQYF
TRBD1	TRBJ2-2	TRBV30	.	TGTGCCTGGAACCCGGGACAGGGGACCTCCGGGGAGCTGTTTTTT	CAWNPGQGTSGELFF
TRBD2	TRBJ2-1	TRBV13	.	TGTGCCAGCAGCTGGGGACTAGCGGGCCACCTAGGGGGTGAGCAGTTCTTC	CASSWGLAGHLGGEQFF
TRBD1	TRBJ2-1	TRBV25-1	.	TGTGCCAGCAGTGGACAGGGTCTAAGTGAGCAGTTCTTC	CASSGQGLSEQFF
TRBD2	TRBJ2-7	TRBV11-3	.	TGTGCCAGCAGCCCCGGACTAGTGACGCCCGAGCAGTACTTC	CASSPGLVTPEQYF
TRBD1	TRBJ2-3	TRBV5-1	.	TGCGCCAGCAGCTGGGGACAGTCTAGCAGGGATACGCAGTATTTT	CASSWGQSSRDTQYF
TRBD1	TRBJ1-6	TRBV6-6	.	TGTGCCAGCAGGGGACAGGGAAAAACCTCGCCCCTCCACTTT	CASRGQGKTSPLHF
.	TRBJ2-2	TRBV7-2	.	TGTGCCAGCAGCTTAGTTCAGGGGACCGGGGAGCTGTTTTTT	CASSLVQGTGELFF
.	TRBJ2-6	TRBV9	.	TGTGCCAGCAGCGACCCAGGCTCTGGGGCCAACGTCCTGACTTTC	CASSDPGSGANVLTF
.	TRBJ1-6	TRBV5-1	.	TGCGCCAGCAGCTTAACAGGAAGCTCCTATAATTCACCCCTCCACTTT	CASSLTGSSYNSPLHF
TRBD1	TRBJ1-2	TRBV5-1	.	TGCGCCAGCAGCGTCCGGGACAGGGGTGAGGGCTACACCTTC	CASSVRDRGEGYTF
TRBD1	TRBJ1-2	TRBV6-1	once	TGTGCCAGCAGCCTCGGACAGGGGGCTTGGGGCTACACCTTC	CASSLGQGAWGYTF
.	TRBJ1-6	TRBV2	.	TGTGCCAGCAGCCCAAGGGACATTCGTTATAATTCACCCCTCCACTTT	CASSPRDIRYNSPLHF
.	TRBJ2-1	TRBV7-6	.	TGTGCCAGCAGCTTAAGTGACTCTCCCCATGAGCAGTTCTTC	CASSLSDSPHEQFF
.	TRBJ2-3	TRBV21-1	.	TGTGCCAGCAGCAAAGCCGGGGACAGGGCCCCTTCGACAGATACGCAGTATTTT	CASSKAGDRAPSTDTQYF
TRBD1	TRBJ2-7	TRBV5-5	.	TGTGCCAGCAGCTTATGGGACAGGTTCGAGCAGTACTTC	CASSLWDRFEQYF
TRBD2	TRBJ2-3	TRBV7-3	.	TGTGCCAGCAGCTATAGCGGGGGGGCGGCAGATACGCAGTATTTT	CASSYSGGAADTQYF
TRBD1	TRBJ1-1	TRBV6-6	.	TGTGCCAGCAGGCGGACAGGGGGCGTAGTAGGAACTGAAGCTTTCTTT	CASRRTGGVVGTEAFF
.	TRBJ1-4	TRBV2	.	TGTGCCAGCAGCCTTCTAGCTGCAACTAATGAAAAACTGTTTTTT	CASSLLAATNEKLFF
.	TRBJ1-4	TRBV19	.	TGTGCCAGTAGTATCCGGCAGGGTAATGAAAAACTGTTTTTT	CASSIRQGNEKLFF
TRBD2	TRBJ2-3	TRBV2	few	TGTGCCAGCAGTGGGGAGACTAGCGCTTCAGATACGCAGTATTTT	CASSGETSASDTQYF
.	TRBJ2-3	TRBV7-8	.	TGTGCCAGCAGCCAGGGGAGCGGAGATACGCAGTATTTT	CASSQGSGDTQYF
.	TRBJ1-2	TRBV7-2	.	TGTGCCAGCAGCGGCGGGACGGTACTTTATGGCTACACCTTC	CASSGGTVLYGYTF
TRBD2	TRBJ2-3	TRBV4-1	.	TGCGCCAGCAGCCGAGGACTAGCGGGGGGGCAAGATACGCAGTATTTT	CASSRGLAGGQDTQYF
.	TRBJ2-7	TRBV19	.	TGTGCCAGTAGGCCAAGAGGCGTGAGTCACGAGCAGTACTTC	CASRPRGVSHEQYF
TRBD2	TRBJ2-3	TRBV5-1	.	TGCGCCAGCAGCTTGCCCCTAGCGGCGAGCACAGATACGCAGTATTTT	CASSLPLAASTDTQYF
TRBD1	TRBJ1-5	TRBV15	.	TGTGCCACCAGCCCGAAATTAGACAGGGCTAATCAGCCCCAGCATTTT	CATSPKLDRANQPQHF
TRBD1	TRBJ1-2	TRBV5-1	.	TGCGCCAGCAGCTTGGGACCGGGACAGGGTTATGGCTACACCTTC	CASSLGPGQGYGYTF
TRBD1	TRBJ2-2	TRBV18	.	TGTGCCAGCTCCACGTTCAAGGACAGGAAGAACACCGGGGAGCTGTTTTTT	CASSTFKDRKNTGELFF
.	TRBJ2-3	TRBV9	.	TGTGCCAGCAGCGTAGGCGGGGGCTGGGCCACAGATACGCAGTATTTT	CASSVGGGWATDTQYF
TRBD2	TRBJ2-3	TRBV30	.	TGTGCCTGGGGACTAGCGGGCACAGATACGCAGTATTTT	CAWGLAGTDTQYF
TRBD2	TRBJ2-1	TRBV30	.	TGTGCCTGGACCATAAAAGCGGGAGGGTACAATGAGCAGTTCTTC	CAWTIKAGGYNEQFF
TRBD1	TRBJ2-7	TRBV4-3	.	TGCGCCAGCAGCCAAGATAGGACAGGGCCTTACGAGCAGTACTTC	CASSQDRTGPYEQYF
TRBD2	TRBJ2-2	TRBV6-1	.	TGTGCCAGCAGTGAGTGGGGGAGGGCCGCGAACACCGGGGAGCTGTTTTTT	CASSEWGRAANTGELFF
TRBD1	TRBJ2-1	TRBV6-5	.	TGTGCCAGCAGTCCCGGGACAGCCTACAATGAGCAGTTCTTC	CASSPGTAYNEQFF
.	TRBJ1-4	TRBV21-1	.	TGTGCCAGCAACGACAGTGGACCTACTGCAACTAATGAAAAACTGTTTTTT	CASNDSGPTATNEKLFF
.	TRBJ1-3	TRBV9	.	TGTGCCAGCAGCACCCTGGGGCTTTATGGAAACACCATATATTTT	CASSTLGLYGNTIYF
TRBD1	TRBJ1-1	TRBV10-3	once	TGTGCCATCAGACAGACAGGGGACACTGAAGCTTTCTTT	CAIRQTGDTEAFF
TRBD1	TRBJ1-1	TRBV4-2	once	TGTGCCAGCAGCCTACAGGGGTCGAACACTGAAGCTTTCTTT	CASSLQGSNTEAFF
.	TRBJ1-3	TRBV6-5	.	TGTGCCAGCAGGATGAACAGTAACTCTGGAAACACCATATATTTT	CASRMNSNSGNTIYF
TRBD2	TRBJ2-1	TRBV2	.	TGTGCCAGCGGGACTAGCGGGGGGTACAATGAGCAGTTCTTC	CASGTSGGYNEQFF
.	TRBJ1-2	TRBV6-4	.	TGTGCCAGCAGTGTTAACGGCGGGGACGGTGGCTACACCTTC	CASSVNGGDGGYTF
.	TRBJ2-1	TRBV6-4	once	TGTGCCAGCAGTGACTCCACAGCGGCAAGGGATGAGCAGTTCTTC	CASSDSTAARDEQFF